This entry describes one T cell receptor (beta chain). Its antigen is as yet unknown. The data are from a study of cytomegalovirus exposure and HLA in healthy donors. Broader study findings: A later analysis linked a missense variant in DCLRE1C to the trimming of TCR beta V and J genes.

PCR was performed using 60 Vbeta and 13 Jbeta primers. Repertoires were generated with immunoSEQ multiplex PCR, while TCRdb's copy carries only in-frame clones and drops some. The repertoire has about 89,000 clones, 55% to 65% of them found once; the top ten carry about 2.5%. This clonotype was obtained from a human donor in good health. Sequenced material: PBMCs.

In nucleotides, the CDR3 is TGTGCCAGTAGTATCCCCAGGGGGATATATCAGCCCCAGCATTTT. It is translated as CASSIPRGIYQPQHF. V usage is TRBV19 and J usage is TRBJ1-5, with 7 bases lining up with TRBD1. The CDR3 consists of 15 residues. Germline values: CDR1 LNHDA, CDR2 SQIVND (reference sequence). Trimming took 3 bases from V and 5 from J; bases not matched to a gene: 7.